One and the same sample provided the 32 T cell receptor beta chains below, sequenced in a study of technical replicates of blood from a few donors. The method was immunoSEQ multiplex PCR; TCRdb's version includes in-frame clones alone and lacks a portion of them. The sample has tens of thousands of clones, just over 90% seen once. Sequencing used T cells isolated from PBMCs. The source is a human donor in good health.

This chain links TRBV5-1 with TRBJ1-3, with D possibly matching TRBD1 (6 bases). V shed 3 bases and J shed 8 bases, with 15 bases lying between them. This CDR3 has 14 residues. CDR1 is SGHRS, CDR2 YFSETQ, per germline. The DNA of the CDR3 is TGCGCCAGCAGCTCACAGGGACCTCCAGACACCATATATTTT. It translates to CASSSQGPPDTIYF.

The rearrangement links TRBV2 to TRBJ2-1, with D perhaps matching TRBD1 (6 bases). Germline loops: CDR1 SNHLY, CDR2 FYNNEI. V was trimmed by 3 bases and J by 10 bases, leaving 7 bases between them. The CDR3 consists of 11 residues. The CDR3 protein is CASSDTGEQFF. CDR3 in DNA: TGTGCCAGCAGTGACACAGGGGAGCAGTTCTTC.

This sequence joins TRBV23-1 and TRBJ2-7; TRBD2 aligns across 9 bases. TRBV23-1 is classed as an ORF, of uncertain function. The V gene end was trimmed by 6 bases and the J gene end by 0 bases; junction bases not matched to a gene: 9. The CDR3 sequence is 16 residues long. The chain's CDR3 is CASRTRLAESSYEQYF. CDR3 DNA: TGCGCCAGCAGGACACGACTAGCGGAGAGCTCCTACGAGCAGTACTTC.

The chain couples TRBV19 to TRBJ2-7; 7 nucleotides line up with TRBD1. Unmatched junction bases numbered 7, after V lost 5 bases and J lost 0 bases. Germline values: CDR1 LNHDA, CDR2 SQIVND (reference sequence). This CDR3 is built from 15 residues. The CDR3 sequence is CASSPTGPSSYEQYF. The CDR3 DNA is TGTGCCAGTAGTCCGACAGGGCCGAGCTCCTACGAGCAGTACTTC.

This clone was picked up one time. The chain carries TRBV5-4 and TRBJ2-2; the match to TRBD1 covers 7 bases. CDR1 and CDR2 (germline): SGHNT, YYREEE (reference sequence). With 6 bases clipped from V and 0 bases from J, the junction kept 5 bases outside the gene matches. This CDR3 spans 15 amino acids. CDR3 nucleotide sequence: TGTGCCAGCACCACCGGGACAGCGAACACCGGGGAGCTGTTTTTT. Residues: CASTTGTANTGELFF.

The V and J genes are TRBV6-5 and TRBJ2-7; no reliable D call. The V gene's germline CDR1 is MNHEY and CDR2 SVGAGI. The CDR3 length is 14 residues. V was cut by 0 bases and J by 12 bases, with 18 bases left in between. For the CDR3, the DNA is TGTGCCAGCAGTTACTCGAACCAGGCCCCGTCTCGGTACTTC. Protein: CASSYSNQAPSRYF.

The chain couples TRBV5-3 to TRBJ1-5; no definite D call. TRBV5-3 is marked as an open reading frame, function uncertain. There are 16 residues in the CDR3. V lost 3 bases and J lost 2, with 15 bases in between. Here the CDR3 DNA reads TGTGCCAGAAGCTCCTGTCGGTCCCCGGGCAATCAGCCCCAGCATTTT. Its translation: CARSSCRSPGNQPQHF.

The sample holds one count of this clone. The rearrangement links TRBV6-5 to TRBJ2-7; D remains unclear. The CDR3 covers 11 residues. Germline loops: CDR1 MNHEY, CDR2 SVGAGI. The ends were cut back, 2 bases at V and 6 bases at J, with 5 bases in the middle. The CDR3: CASSYAGEQYF. The CDR3 coding sequence is TGTGCCAGCAGTTACGCCGGCGAGCAGTACTTC.

This chain uses TRBV7-3 with TRBJ1-1; D is possibly TRBD1 (5 bases). Germline CDR1 and CDR2: SGHTA and FQGTGA. CDR3 length: 14 residues. V was shortened by 5 bases and J by 6 bases, with 16 bases between the two germline ends. The CDR3 region is CASSEAGPFSEAFF. The CDR3 nucleotides read TGTGCCAGCAGCGAAGCGGGGCCATTCTCTGAAGCTTTCTTT.

The CDR3 nucleotides are TGCGCCAGCAGTTGGACTAGCCAAGAGACCCAGTACTTC. It yields the protein CASSWTSQETQYF. This chain joins TRBV10-1 and TRBJ2-5; 7 bases agree with TRBD2. The CDR3 consists of 13 residues. Losses at the gene ends were 5 bases for V and 1 base for J; bases not matched to a gene: 1. The germline V gene has CDR1 WNHNN and CDR2 SYGVQD (reference sequence).

Concerning this clone itself: One end of the junction varies from germline; a read error may be responsible. The rearrangement uses TRBV6-6 and TRBJ1-4, with TRBD1 matching over 9 bases. CDR3 length: 15 residues. Germline loops: CDR1 MNHNY, CDR2 SVGAGI (reference sequence). The CDR3 nucleotides are TGTGCCAGTTCTGCCGGGGACAGGGCTAAATATGGACGGGTTTTT. This gives the protein CASSAGDRAKYGRVF.

The chain carries TRBV11-3 and TRBJ2-7, with 7 bases identical to TRBD2. J gave up 0 bases and V 3 bases, and 2 bases lay outside the gene matches. The CDR3 runs to 14 residues. Germline loops: CDR1 SGHNT, CDR2 YENEEA. CDR3 in DNA: TGTGCCAGCAGCTTGGGAGGGAACTCCTACGAGCAGTACTTC. Translating it yields CASSLGGNSYEQYF.

The chain is built from TRBV4-2 and TRBJ2-1; D is possibly TRBD1 (6 bases). CDR3 length: 14 residues. Trimming removed 5 bases from V and 5 bases from J, with 13 bases in between. Germline CDR1 reads LGHNA; CDR2 reads YNFKEQ. The CDR3 nucleotides read TGTGCCAGCAGCATCGGGACACCTAACAATGAGCAGTTCTTC. Its translation is CASSIGTPNNEQFF.

The V and J genes are TRBV6-5 and TRBJ2-7; possible D gene TRBD2, 5 bases. Germline V CDR1 and CDR2: MNHEY, SVGAGI. Between the trimmed V and J ends, which lost 2 bases and 5 bases, there was a span of 13 bases. The CDR3 runs 14 residues. For the CDR3, the DNA is TGTGCCAGCAGTTACGCGGACTCGTCTAACGAGCAGTACTTC. It specifies CASSYADSSNEQYF.

The chain combines TRBV28 with TRBJ2-3, with 7 bases identical to TRBD1. The CDR3 is 13 amino acids. V was pared by 5 bases and J by 4 bases, with 3 bases of the junction left unmatched. In germline, CDR1 is MDHEN, CDR2 SYDVKM. Here the CDR3 DNA reads TGTGCCAGCAGTCCAACAGGGGCAGATACGCAGTATTTT. Translation gives CASSPTGADTQYF. Complete variable domain (other parts from reference TRBV28 and TRBJ2-3): DVKVTQSSRYLVKRTGEKVFLECVQDMDHENMFWYRQDPGLGLRLIYFSYDVKMKEKGDIPEGYSVSREKKERFSLILESASTNQTSMYLCASSPTGADTQYFGPGTRLTVL.

This chain joins TRBV5-1 and TRBJ1-2; weak D call: TRBD1 (6 bases). This CDR3 is built from 15 residues. CDR1 is SGHRS and CDR2 is YFSETQ in the germline V gene. Trimming cost V 4 bases and J 1 base, with 14 bases left between them. The CDR3 coding sequence is TGCGCCAGCAGCCCGGGACACGGAGATAACTATGGCTACACCTTC. This gives the protein CASSPGHGDNYGYTF.

This chain joins TRBV6-4 and TRBJ2-1; D is unresolved. The CDR3 is 15 residues long. Germline V gives CDR1 MRHNA, CDR2 SNTAGT. Trimming shortened V by 0 bases and J by 5 bases, and 11 bases separated the two germline ends. CDR3 in amino acids: CASSDSRGFDNEQFF. CDR3 DNA sequence: TGTGCCAGCAGTGACTCGAGAGGTTTCGACAATGAGCAGTTCTTC.

The chain couples TRBV13 to TRBJ2-1; 13 positions match TRBD2. Looked up from germline, CDR1 is PRHDT and CDR2 is FYEKMQ (reference sequence). CDR3 length: 17 amino acids. The V and J ends lost 5 bases and 5 bases, in that order; junction bases with no gene match: 9. DNA for the CDR3: TGTGCCAGCAGCCAACCGTGGACTAGCGGGGGAGACAATGAGCAGTTCTTC. Its translation is CASSQPWTSGGDNEQFF.

This chain uses TRBV7-6 with TRBJ1-2; 7 nucleotides align to TRBD1. V trimming: 3 bases; J trimming: 8 bases; junction bases outside the gene matches: 6. The CDR3 is 13 amino acids. CDR1 and CDR2 (germline): SGHVS, FNYEAQ. DNA of the CDR3: TGTGCCAGCAGCTTTGAGGGGGCTCGGGGCTACACCTTC. Residues: CASSFEGARGYTF.

CDR3 nucleotides: TGCGCCAGCAGGGCAGGGGTGCAGTATGGCTACACCTTC. As protein: CASRAGVQYGYTF. V is TRBV5-1 and J is TRBJ1-2; TRBD1 is a possible D gene (6 bases). Germline values: CDR1 SGHRS, CDR2 YFSETQ. Trimming cost V 5 bases and J 5 bases, with 13 bases left between them. CDR3 length: 13 amino acids.

The V gene is TRBV11-2, the J gene TRBJ2-7; 10 bases line up with TRBD1. The junction had 11 bases not matched to a gene; V was cut back by 6 bases and J by 0 bases. The CDR3 totals 17 residues. Germline V CDR1 and CDR2: SGHAT, FQNNGV. This CDR3 is CASRAPGQGFSSYEQYF. The CDR3 coding sequence is TGTGCCAGCAGGGCGCCGGGACAGGGGTTTAGCTCCTACGAGCAGTACTTC.

This chain joins TRBV6-6 and TRBJ1-2; 9 nucleotides line up with TRBD1. CDR3 length equals 15 residues. CDR1 is MNHNY and CDR2 is SVGAGI in the germline V gene (reference sequence). The junction had 8 bases not matched to a gene; V was cut back by 2 bases and J by 7 bases. The DNA for the CDR3 is TGTGCCAGCAGTTACCTAAAAACAGGGGGCGGTGGCTACACCTTC. This translates into CASSYLKTGGGGYTF.

The chain links TRBV18 to TRBJ2-1; D is unresolved. Germline-derived CDR1 and CDR2 are KGHSH and LQKENI. This CDR3 spans 15 amino acids. V dropped 1 base and J dropped 1 base, with 8 bases sitting between them. CDR3 DNA sequence: TGTGCCAGCTCACCACAAGCCGAGTCCTACAATGAGCAGTTCTTC. Translation gives CASSPQAESYNEQFF.

The J gene is TRBJ2-1, the V gene TRBV25-1; 7 bases map to TRBD1. CDR1 is MGHDK, CDR2 SYGVNS, per germline. V lost 1 base to trimming and J lost 4 bases; unmatched junction nucleotides: 7. This CDR3 is built from 16 residues. Here the CDR3 reads CASSELQGIGYNEQFF. CDR3 DNA sequence: TGTGCCAGCAGTGAATTACAGGGGATCGGGTACAATGAGCAGTTCTTC.

The V gene is TRBV7-2, the J gene TRBJ1-3, with D possibly TRBD1 on 5 matching bases. This CDR3 region has 16 residues. CDR1 SGHTA and CDR2 FQGNSA come from the germline V gene. Deletions cut 2 bases from V and 0 bases from J, with 11 bases between. This CDR3 is CASSLKRTSSGNTIYF. The CDR3 DNA is TGTGCCAGCAGCTTAAAAAGGACATCCTCTGGAAACACCATATATTTT.

The genes are TRBV28 and TRBJ2-1, with TRBD2 matching 7 bases. Germline V gives CDR1 MDHEN, CDR2 SYDVKM. V shed 2 bases and J 6 bases; nucleotides not matched to a gene: 7. This CDR3 is 15 amino acids long. CDR3 region: CASSLTLAGFNEQFF. The CDR3 region has the DNA TGTGCCAGCAGTTTAACTTTAGCGGGTTTCAATGAGCAGTTCTTC.

This chain connects TRBV2 to TRBJ2-1, with 8 bases aligning to TRBD2. Unmatched junction bases numbered 8, after V lost 4 bases and J lost 6 bases. The CDR3 is 15 amino acids. The germline CDR1 and CDR2 sequences are SNHLY and FYNNEI. DNA of the CDR3: TGTGCCAGCAGTGTTCTACGGGGGGGCTTCAATGAGCAGTTCTTC. It yields the protein CASSVLRGGFNEQFF.

The table lists this clone with a count of one. This rearrangement joins TRBV5-1 to TRBJ2-7, with a tentative D call TRBD1 (6 bases). Trimming removed 5 bases from V and 2 bases from J, with 17 bases in between. CDR1 is SGHRS, CDR2 YFSETQ, per germline. CDR3 size: 15 residues. DNA of the CDR3: TGCGCCAGCAGTAACGGTCGGACAGCCGCCTACGAGCAGTACTTC. It codes for CASSNGRTAAYEQYF.

V gene TRBV2 combines with J gene TRBJ1-2; no clear D. Per the germline V gene, CDR1 is SNHLY and CDR2 is FYNNEI. V lost 6 bases and J 1 base, leaving 9 bases between the germline ends. The CDR3 is 13 residues long. The CDR3 DNA reads TGTGCCAGCAGGAAAGGGAGTAACTATGGCTACACCTTC. It specifies CASRKGSNYGYTF. The full variable domain, with the rest looked up from reference TRBV2 and TRBJ1-2, is EPEVTQTPSHQVTQMGQEVILRCVPISNHLYFYWYRQILGQKVEFLVSFYNNEISEKSEIFDDQFSVERPDGSNFTLKIRSTKLEDSAMYFCASRKGSNYGYTFGSGTRLTVV.

The chain links TRBV6-1 to TRBJ2-1; weak D call: TRBD2 (5 bases). V was cut by 2 bases and J by 3 bases, with 8 bases left in between. Germline CDR1 and CDR2: MNHNS and SASEGT. The CDR3 runs 14 residues. The CDR3 sequence is CASSEQRSYNEQFF. For the CDR3, the DNA is TGTGCCAGCAGTGAACAGCGGAGCTACAATGAGCAGTTCTTC.

The rearrangement links TRBV6-4 to TRBJ2-1, with D possibly matching TRBD2 (6 bases). Germline V gene sequence: CDR1 MRHNA, CDR2 SNTAGT. This CDR3 is 14 amino acids long. Trimming shortened V by 4 bases and J by 5 bases, and 12 bases separated the two germline ends. CDR3 loop: CASSVGPGDNEQFF. The CDR3 region has the DNA TGTGCCAGCAGTGTGGGGCCGGGAGACAATGAGCAGTTCTTC.

This clone came up once. The genes are TRBV19 and TRBJ2-1, with D possibly matching TRBD2 (6 bases). The CDR3 contains 12 residues. The V gene's germline CDR1 is LNHDA and CDR2 SQIVND (reference sequence). Trimming left V 3 bases short and J 8 bases short, with 8 bases between. CDR3 sequence reads: CASSIWGDEQFF. DNA of the CDR3: TGTGCCAGTAGTATTTGGGGGGATGAGCAGTTCTTC.